The entry that follows covers one TCR beta chain sequence. Antigen: not known. These data come from a study of T cell responses to AZD1222 COVID-19 vaccine. General study findings and limits: Researchers took repertoire samples only after the peak T cell response had come.

CDR1 SNHLY and CDR2 FYNNEI come from the germline V gene. The CDR3 extends over 13 amino acids. Trimming stripped 6 bases from V and 1 base from J, with 9 bases between. Some clones are missing from TCRdb's copy, which holds only in-frame ones; the method was immunoSEQ multiplex PCR. The profile shows 100,000 to 150,000 clones, more than 85% of them singletons. The sequence was collected from an adult who received the AZD1222 COVID-19 vaccine. V usage is TRBV2 and J usage is TRBJ1-1; the D gene is possibly TRBD1 (6 bases). Sequencing used peripheral blood, obtained 28 days after the second AZD1222 dose. This chain's CDR3 is CASSGTQNTEAFF. The CDR3 DNA follows: TGTGCCAGCAGCGGGACACAGAACACTGAAGCTTTCTTT.